This T cell receptor beta chain was identified in a study of CD8+ T cells in alopecia areata. Whole-study results and caveats: On tofacitinib, scalp clonality and expanded CD8+ clones among top 100 fell significantly.

In germline, CDR1 is MGHRA, CDR2 YSYEKL. V lost 1 base and J lost 4, with 2 bases in between. This CDR3 has 13 amino acids. Extracted from the samples, RNA was reverse transcribed into cDNA to serve as the sequencing template. Data came from immunoSEQ multiplex PCR; TCRdb stores just in-frame clones and leaves some out. The table lists some 130,000 clones, around 56% of them singletons. For this clone: The antigen remains unidentified. Other DNA variants within this sample encode the same CDR3.

Noted treatment: oral pan-JAK inhibitor, 5-10 mg twice daily. Researchers picked out CD4+ and CD8+ T cells from PBMCs by sorting. The TCR originated in a human donor with alopecia areata. The V and J genes are TRBV4-1 and TRBJ2-6; D uncertain. The specimen comprised CD4+ T cells sorted from blood, sampled at week 4, from a patient treated with tofacitinib. The CDR3 loop reads CASSQAGANVLTF. For the CDR3, the DNA is TGCGCCAGCAGCCAAGCAGGGGCCAACGTCCTGACTTTC.